The next 20 T cell receptor beta chains were all read from a single sample in a study of cytomegalovirus exposure and HLA in healthy donors. PCR involved 60 Vbeta and 13 Jbeta primers. Repertoires were generated with immunoSEQ multiplex PCR, while TCRdb's copy carries only in-frame clones and drops some. The repertoire has about 150,000 clones, roughly 85% of them found once; the top ten carry around 7%. The source material was PBMCs. These receptors were obtained from a man aged 35-49 years in good health and CMV-seropositive.

The CDR3, as DNA: TGTGCCAGCAGTGAATTTCAGGGGGCTGCTGAAGCTTTCTTT. Translation: CASSEFQGAAEAFF. The V and J genes are TRBV6-1 and TRBJ1-1; 8 nucleotides agree with TRBD1. V shed 2 bases, J shed 6 bases, and the junction held 5 bases outside the gene matches. The CDR3 has 14 amino acids. Germline V gene lookup returns CDR1 MNHNS and CDR2 SASEGT.

The rearrangement uses TRBV5-1 and TRBJ2-2; 14 positions match TRBD2. The germline V gene has CDR1 SGHRS and CDR2 YFSETQ. The CDR3 consists of 19 residues. J was trimmed by 6 bases and V by 4 bases; bases with no gene match: 14. The CDR3 coding sequence is TGCGCCAGCAGCGCTTCCGGGACTAGCGGGAGTTCTCCCTCCGGGGAGCTGTTTTTT. Its protein is CASSASGTSGSSPSGELFF.

The chain combines TRBV6-1 with TRBJ1-2, with 7 bases aligning to TRBD1. Trimming removed 1 base from V and 7 bases from J; junction bases left unmatched: 6. The CDR3 is made up of 14 amino acids. Germline values: CDR1 MNHNS, CDR2 SASEGT. Here the CDR3 DNA reads TGTGCCAGCAGTGAAGGGCGGGACAGTGCTGGCTACACCTTC. Its protein is CASSEGRDSAGYTF.

The V gene is TRBV27, the J gene TRBJ1-5, with 9 bases matching TRBD1. The CDR3 consists of 16 residues. The J segment lost 6 bases and the V segment lost 5 bases, leaving 11 bases of the junction unmatched. Looked up from germline, CDR1 is MNHEY and CDR2 is SMNVEV (reference sequence). CDR3 sequence reads: CASSPLPGQGSQPQHF. CDR3 coding DNA: TGTGCCAGCAGTCCACTCCCGGGACAGGGTAGTCAGCCCCAGCATTTT.

This clone showed up just once. The chain combines TRBV18 with TRBJ1-5, with D unresolved. The V end lost 6 bases, the J end lost 1 base, and 10 bases lay between the germline ends. Germline V gene sequence: CDR1 KGHSH, CDR2 LQKENI. CDR3 length: 14 amino acids. The CDR3: CASSPQVSNQPQHF. In nucleotides, the CDR3 is TGTGCCAGCTCCCCTCAGGTGAGCAATCAGCCCCAGCATTTT.

This chain links TRBV11-2 with TRBJ2-7; D call uncertain. This CDR3 has 14 residues. V dropped 5 bases and J dropped 4 bases, with 15 bases sitting between them. The germline gives CDR1 SGHAT, CDR2 FQNNGV. CDR3 bases: TGTGCCAGCAGCCCGGAAGACTGGCTTTACGAGCAGTACTTC. It is translated as CASSPEDWLYEQYF.

The chain combines TRBV27 with TRBJ1-6, with 10 bases aligning to TRBD1. Per germline, CDR1 MNHEY and CDR2 SMNVEV (reference sequence). The CDR3 has 13 amino acids. Trimming at V came to 4 bases and at J to 10 bases, leaving 1 base not matched to a gene. CDR3 residues: CASSWDRGSPLHF. CDR3 bases: TGTGCCAGCAGTTGGGACAGGGGCTCACCCCTCCACTTT.

The chain combines TRBV29-1 with TRBJ2-1; TRBD2 might be the D (6 bases). Germline CDR1 is SQVTM and CDR2 is ANQGSEA. CDR3 length: 13 amino acids. Trimming stripped 3 bases from V and 8 bases from J, with 14 bases between. The CDR3 DNA sequence: TGCAGCGTTGACGTCGGGAGTATTGATGAGCAGTTCTTC. Translation gives CSVDVGSIDEQFF.

The rearrangement uses TRBV10-3 and TRBJ2-1; TRBD2 aligns across 10 bases. V was pared by 0 bases and J by 7 bases, with 6 bases of the junction left unmatched. The germline CDR1 and CDR2 sequences are ENHRY and SYGVKD. The CDR3 contains 16 residues. The CDR3 DNA reads TGTGCCATCAGTGAGTCGTTAGCGGGAGGAGGGAATGAGCAGTTCTTC. It codes for CAISESLAGGGNEQFF.

The CDR3 DNA reads TGTGCCACCCTCTCCCGGGACTCTGGAGAGACCCAGTACTTC. It translates to CATLSRDSGETQYF. The rearrangement links TRBV10-3 to TRBJ2-5, with D maybe TRBD2 (6 bases). The CDR3 is 14 amino acids. Germline V CDR1 and CDR2: ENHRY, SYGVKD. Trimming cost V 10 bases and J 4 bases, with 19 bases left between them.

V gene TRBV7-2 combines with J gene TRBJ1-5, with a possible D match to TRBD1 (6 bases). The V gene lost 1 base and the J gene lost 7 bases, with 8 bases spanning the gap. Germline lookup yields CDR1 SGHTA and CDR2 FQGNSA. The CDR3 contains 13 residues. The CDR3 coding sequence is TGTGCCAGCAGCTTAGACAGGGACCAGCCCCAGCATTTT. Encoded protein: CASSLDRDQPQHF.

The chain recombines TRBV7-3 with TRBJ2-5; tentative D call: TRBD2 (6 bases). Looked up from germline, CDR1 is SGHTA and CDR2 is FQGTGA. CDR3 length equals 22 residues. V gave up 1 base and J gave up 2 bases, with 32 bases separating them. CDR3 amino acids: CASSLRRGALRHVRYSQETQYF. CDR3 bases: TGTGCCAGCAGCTTAAGGCGCGGGGCCCTTAGACATGTTCGGTATTCGCAAGAGACCCAGTACTTC.

J is TRBJ1-5 and V is TRBV15; D is unresolved. The V gene's germline CDR1 is LNHNV and CDR2 YYDKDF (reference sequence). The ends were cut back, 1 base at V and 0 bases at J, with 4 bases in the middle. The CDR3 is made up of 14 amino acids. For the CDR3, the DNA is TGTGCCACCAGCAGAGCAGATAGCAATCAGCCCCAGCATTTT. Protein product: CATSRADSNQPQHF.

The sample holds one count of this clone. The V gene is TRBV6-5, the J gene TRBJ2-5; possibly TRBD2 for D (6 bases). This CDR3 is 14 amino acids long. Trimming cost V 5 bases and J 0 bases, with 10 bases left between them. Germline loops: CDR1 MNHEY, CDR2 SVGAGI. The CDR3, as DNA: TGTGCCAGCAGTCGGGACTTGTACCAAGAGACCCAGTACTTC. It encodes CASSRDLYQETQYF.

J is TRBJ2-7 and V is TRBV6-6, with D tentatively TRBD2 (5 bases). This CDR3 contains 14 residues. The V gene lost 8 bases and the J gene lost 0 bases, with 14 bases spanning the gap. CDR1 is MNHNY, CDR2 SVGAGI, per germline (reference sequence). CDR3 in DNA: TGTGCCAGCCGAAGAGCGAGCGGCTCCTACGAGCAGTACTTC. It specifies CASRRASGSYEQYF.

This clone came up once. The V call is TRBV4-1, the J call TRBJ2-7, with 8 bases aligning to TRBD2. The CDR3 is made up of 15 amino acids. V shed 1 base, J shed 0 bases, and the junction held 2 bases outside the gene matches. Germline assignment: CDR1 MGHRA and CDR2 YSYEKL. The CDR3 loop reads CASSQGGGSSYEQYF. The DNA for the CDR3 is TGCGCCAGCAGCCAAGGCGGGGGGAGCTCCTACGAGCAGTACTTC.

This chain connects TRBV5-1 to TRBJ1-2; D is ambiguous. Trimming removed 3 bases from V and 6 bases from J, with 15 bases in between. Looked up from germline, CDR1 is SGHRS and CDR2 is YFSETQ. This CDR3 contains 14 residues. The CDR3 region has the DNA TGCGCCAGCAGCTCTGCCTGGGCTCCAAATGGCTACACCTTC. It yields the protein CASSSAWAPNGYTF.

The V call is TRBV6-6, the J call TRBJ2-5, with a weak D call TRBD2 (5 bases). The V and J ends lost 5 bases and 11 bases respectively, with 15 bases between them. CDR3 length equals 12 residues. Germline V gene sequence: CDR1 MNHNY, CDR2 SVGAGI (reference sequence). The CDR3 DNA reads as TGTGCCAGCAGTACTGGCCTCTGGGAGCAGTACTTC. Protein: CASSTGLWEQYF.

The rearrangement uses TRBV7-6 and TRBJ2-7; TRBD1 is a possible D gene (5 bases). Germline V gene lookup returns CDR1 SGHVS and CDR2 FNYEAQ. The V gene lost 0 bases and the J gene lost 7 bases, with 10 bases spanning the gap. The CDR3 consists of 13 residues. The DNA for the CDR3 is TGTGCCAGCAGCTTAGCCTCTCCAGGGGAGCAGTACTTC. Translating gives CASSLASPGEQYF.

V is TRBV4-2 and J is TRBJ2-5, with 8 positions matching TRBD2. V was pared by 1 base and J by 1 base, with 14 bases of the junction left unmatched. Per germline, CDR1 LGHNA and CDR2 YNFKEQ. This CDR3 has 19 amino acids. CDR3 nucleotide sequence: TGTGCCAGCAGCCAAGCGGGGGGCCGTGGACGGGAGGGCCAAGAGACCCAGTACTTC. It specifies CASSQAGGRGREGQETQYF.